This T cell receptor (beta chain) was sequenced for a study of Graves' ophthalmopathy and Graves' hyperthyroidism. RNA transcripts were the source from which TCR beta CDR3 regions were amplified. In the first round, RT-PCR was carried out with HTBI primers, and a multiplex PCR formed the second round. One entry per CDR3 protein results from TCRdb running MiXCR on the multiplex PCR reads. The sample contains about 620,000 distinct CDR3 sequences, over 20% of which appear only once. It was from roughly 9.3 ml of fresh peripheral blood that the PBMCs came. Trimming cost V 4 bases and J 1 base, with 10 bases left between them. From germline, CDR1 is DFQATT and CDR2 SNEGSKA (reference sequence). The CDR3 extends over 13 amino acids. This clonotype came up a few times.

The chain links TRBV20-1 to TRBJ1-1; D is unresolved. Sequencing was carried out using peripheral blood. The origin of this receptor is a woman younger than 35 with stable Graves' hyperthyroidism. Some clones in this sample may be carry-over from other donors' samples. Written as DNA, the CDR3 is TGCAGTGCTAAACACCGGACGAACACTGAAGCTTTCTTT. Amino acid sequence: CSAKHRTNTEAFF.